The clone carrying this T cell receptor beta chain has at least ten counts. Its antigen is as yet unknown. Each CDR3 protein gets one entry after TCRdb re-called the 5' RACE reads with MiXCR. The sample yields approximately 94,000 distinct CDR3 sequences, approximately 4% seen once. This entry belongs to a study of spatial heterogeneity in lung cancer. Time point: sample taken at primary tumor resection. The germline V gene has CDR1 MNHEY and CDR2 SVGAGI. The CDR3 runs 15 residues. Trimming stripped 0 bases from V and 6 bases from J, with 12 bases between. General study results and limits: Expanded intratumoral alpha and beta TCR counts tracked tumor mutation counts.

This clonotype was obtained from a male donor with early-stage non-small cell lung cancer. The sample here was lung tumor tissue, taken at surgery. The rearrangement uses TRBV6-5 and TRBJ1-5; TRBD1 is a possible D gene (6 bases). The CDR3 DNA reads as TGTGCCAGCAGTTACTCGTGGGGCAGGGGTCAGCCCCAGCATTTT. It encodes CASSYSWGRGQPQHF.